The source of this T cell receptor beta chain is a study of vaccination effects on CD4 cells after COVID-19. The method was immunoSEQ multiplex PCR; TCRdb's version includes in-frame clones alone and lacks a portion of them. The sample shows some 30,000 clones, 70% to 75% of them seen only once. In the case of this clone: What it binds is not known.

Viral peptide pool expansion of antigen-specific CD4+ T cells preceded sequencing in the ViraFEST assay. Cells that had been cultured for 10 days were the source of isolated CD4+ T cells. Two-dose BNT162b2 or mRNA-1273 vaccination was given to participants. V lost 3 bases and J lost 6, with 9 bases in between. Germline V gene lookup returns CDR1 SGDLS and CDR2 YYNGEE. CDR3 size: 13 residues. The gene calls are TRBV9 and TRBJ2-2; no firm D call. The receptor comes from a human donor who received a COVID-19 vaccine. This specimen was CD4+ T cells from PBMCs cultured with HCoV-229E spike peptides, taken after COVID-19 vaccination. The CDR3 is CASSDLGAGELFF. For the CDR3, the DNA is TGTGCCAGCAGCGACCTTGGGGCCGGGGAGCTGTTTTTT.